This T cell receptor (beta chain) came from a study of T cells in Graves' hyperthyroidism and ophthalmopathy. Study-wide results and limits: Ophthalmopathy was model-predicted a median roughly 6.5 months pre-onset. A model using 13 V-J features told ophthalmopathy apart from stable hyperthyroidism.

RNA transcripts yielded amplified TCR beta CDR3 regions. Carried out on the TCR CDR3, a first-round RT-PCR used the HTBI primer set. TCRdb passed the multiplex PCR reads through MiXCR, listing each CDR3 protein once. The profile shows fewer than 350,000 distinct CDR3 sequences, over 15% of them singletons. Germline CDR1 SGHRS, CDR2 YFSETQ. V lost 0 bases and J 11 bases, leaving 17 bases between the germline ends. CDR3 length: 14 amino acids. Disease lasting under 3 months, a NOSPECS grade of at least 4, and a Clinical Activity Score of at least 3 were features of the ophthalmopathy patients. Diagnoses were established using clinical symptoms, serum thyroxine and TRAb, thyroid ultrasound and orbital computed tomography. This clonotype showed up many times. The target antigen is unknown.

The sample consisted of blood. The J gene is TRBJ1-1, the V gene TRBV5-1; D remains ambiguous. The source of this sequence is a woman aged 40-49 years with Graves' ophthalmopathy. The CDR3 region is CASSLGRREVQAFF. CDR3 DNA sequence: TGCGCCAGCAGCTTGGGACGTCGGGAGGTTCAGGCTTTCTTT.